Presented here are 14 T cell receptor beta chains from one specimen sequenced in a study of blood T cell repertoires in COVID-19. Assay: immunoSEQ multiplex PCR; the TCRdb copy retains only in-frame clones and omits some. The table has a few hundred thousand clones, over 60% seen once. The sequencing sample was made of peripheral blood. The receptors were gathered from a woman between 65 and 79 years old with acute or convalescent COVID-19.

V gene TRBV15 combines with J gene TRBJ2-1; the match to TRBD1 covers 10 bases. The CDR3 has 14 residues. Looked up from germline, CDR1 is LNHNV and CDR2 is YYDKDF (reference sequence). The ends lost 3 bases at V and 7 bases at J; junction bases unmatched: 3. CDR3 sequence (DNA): TGTGCCACCAGCAGGGACAGGGGGATGAATGAGCAGTTCTTC. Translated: CATSRDRGMNEQFF.

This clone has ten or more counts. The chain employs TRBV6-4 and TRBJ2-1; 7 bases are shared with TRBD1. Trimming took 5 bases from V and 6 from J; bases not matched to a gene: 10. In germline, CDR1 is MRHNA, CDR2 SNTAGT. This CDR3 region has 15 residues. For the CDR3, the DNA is TGTGCCAGCAGTTTCGGACAGGAGCCTATCAATGAGCAGTTCTTC. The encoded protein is CASSFGQEPINEQFF.

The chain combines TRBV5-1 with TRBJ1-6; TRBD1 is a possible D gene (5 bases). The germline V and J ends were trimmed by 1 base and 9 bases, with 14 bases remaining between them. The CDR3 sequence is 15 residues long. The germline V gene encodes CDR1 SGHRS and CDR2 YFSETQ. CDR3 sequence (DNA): TGCGCCAGCAGCTTGTCCAGCGCGGGGGGTTCACCCCTCCACTTT. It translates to CASSLSSAGGSPLHF.

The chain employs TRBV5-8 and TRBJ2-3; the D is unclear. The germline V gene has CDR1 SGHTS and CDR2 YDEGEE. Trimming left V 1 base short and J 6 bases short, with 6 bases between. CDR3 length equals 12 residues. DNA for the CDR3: TGTGCCAGCAGCTTGTTTGCGGATACGCAGTATTTT. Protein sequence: CASSLFADTQYF. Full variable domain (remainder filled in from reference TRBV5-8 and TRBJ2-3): EAGVTQSPTHLIKTRGQQATLRCSPISGHTSVYWYQQALGLGLQFLLWYDEGEERNRGNFPPRFSGRQFPNYSSELNVNALELEDSALYLCASSLFADTQYFGPGTRLTVL.

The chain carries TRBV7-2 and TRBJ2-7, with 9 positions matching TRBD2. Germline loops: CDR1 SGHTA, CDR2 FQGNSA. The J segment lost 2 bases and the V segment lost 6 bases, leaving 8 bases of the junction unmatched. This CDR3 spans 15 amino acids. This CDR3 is CASSSKRGVTYEQYF. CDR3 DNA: TGTGCCAGCAGTTCTAAGCGGGGGGTAACCTACGAGCAGTACTTC.

The CDR3 spells CASSLRQGASEQFF. The DNA for the CDR3 is TGTGCCAGCAGCTTGAGACAGGGGGCAAGTGAGCAGTTCTTC. The rearrangement links TRBV5-4 to TRBJ2-1; 10 nucleotides agree with TRBD1. CDR1 and CDR2 (germline): SGHNT, YYREEE (reference sequence). V lost 1 base to trimming and J lost 9 bases; unmatched junction nucleotides: 4. CDR3 length equals 14 residues. The variable domain in full, with the rest retrieved from reference TRBV5-4 and TRBJ2-1, is ETGVTQSPTHLIKTRGQQVTLRCSSQSGHNTVSWYQQALGQGPQFIFQYYREEENGRGNFPPRFSGLQFPNYSSELNVNALELDDSALYLCASSLRQGASEQFFGPGTRLTVL.

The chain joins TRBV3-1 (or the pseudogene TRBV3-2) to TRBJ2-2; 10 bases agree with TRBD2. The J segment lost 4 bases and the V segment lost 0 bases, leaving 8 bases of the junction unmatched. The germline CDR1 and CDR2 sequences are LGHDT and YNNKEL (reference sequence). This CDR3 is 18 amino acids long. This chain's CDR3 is CASSQDGQRGGGTGELFF. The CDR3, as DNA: TGTGCCAGCAGCCAAGATGGACAGCGGGGGGGCGGCACCGGGGAGCTGTTTTTT.

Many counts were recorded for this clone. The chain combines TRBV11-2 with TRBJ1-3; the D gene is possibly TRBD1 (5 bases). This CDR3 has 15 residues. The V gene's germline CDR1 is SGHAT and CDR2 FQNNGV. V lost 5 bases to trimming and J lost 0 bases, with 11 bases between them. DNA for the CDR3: TGTGCCAGCAGCCTAGGGACTAGCTCTGGAAACACCATATATTTT. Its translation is CASSLGTSSGNTIYF.

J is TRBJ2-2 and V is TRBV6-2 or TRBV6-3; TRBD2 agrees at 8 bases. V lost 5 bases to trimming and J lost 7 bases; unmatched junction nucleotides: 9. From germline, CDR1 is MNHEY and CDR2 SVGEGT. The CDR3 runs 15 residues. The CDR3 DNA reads TGTGCCAGCAGTCGGAGCGGGGGCCTTCGCGGGGAGCTGTTTTTT. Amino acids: CASSRSGGLRGELFF.

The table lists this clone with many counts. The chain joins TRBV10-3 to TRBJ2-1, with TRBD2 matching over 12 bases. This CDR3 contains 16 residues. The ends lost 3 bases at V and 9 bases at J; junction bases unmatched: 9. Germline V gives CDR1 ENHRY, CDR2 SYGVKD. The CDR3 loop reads CAISDRTSGDRGEQFF. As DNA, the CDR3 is TGTGCCATCAGTGACCGGACTAGCGGGGACAGGGGTGAGCAGTTCTTC.

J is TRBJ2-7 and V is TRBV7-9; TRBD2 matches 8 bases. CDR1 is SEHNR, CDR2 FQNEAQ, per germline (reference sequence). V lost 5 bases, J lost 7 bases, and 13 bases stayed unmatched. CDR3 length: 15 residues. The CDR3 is CASSLPGTSFFEQYF. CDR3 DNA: TGTGCCAGCAGCCTTCCCGGGACTAGTTTCTTTGAGCAGTACTTC.

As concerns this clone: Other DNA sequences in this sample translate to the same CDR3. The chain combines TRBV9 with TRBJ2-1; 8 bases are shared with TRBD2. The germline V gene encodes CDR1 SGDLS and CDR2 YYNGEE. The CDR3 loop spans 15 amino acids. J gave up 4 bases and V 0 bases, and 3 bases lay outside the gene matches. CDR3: CASSVGGGGYNEQFF. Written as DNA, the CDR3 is TGTGCCAGCAGCGTAGGAGGCGGGGGGTACAATGAGCAGTTCTTC.

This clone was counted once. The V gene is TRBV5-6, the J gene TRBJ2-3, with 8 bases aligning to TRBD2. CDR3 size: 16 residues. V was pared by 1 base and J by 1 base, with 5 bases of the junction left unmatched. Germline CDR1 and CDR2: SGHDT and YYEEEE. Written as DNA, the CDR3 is TGTGCCAGCAGCTTGAGGCGGGGGGCGGGCACAGATACGCAGTATTTT. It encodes CASSLRRGAGTDTQYF.

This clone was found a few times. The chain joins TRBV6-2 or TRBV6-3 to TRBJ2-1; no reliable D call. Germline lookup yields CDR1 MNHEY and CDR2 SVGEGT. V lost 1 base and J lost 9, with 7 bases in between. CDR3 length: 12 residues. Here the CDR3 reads CASSYFSREQFF. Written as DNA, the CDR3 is TGTGCCAGCAGTTACTTTTCTCGTGAGCAGTTCTTC.